Shown below are 29 T cell receptor beta chains from a single sample sequenced in a study of T-cell reconstitution after alpha-beta-depleted transplantation in children listed by TCRdb under 2016. Library prep was done by PCR. Data came from an Illumina HiSeq 2500. To normalize quantification of the TCRbeta repertoire, the TCR libraries were built with molecular barcoding that relied on unique molecular identifiers. TCRdb trimmed the raw reads at Q25, called clones with MiXCR and kept productive beta chains. Each record represents a unique CDR3 protein, reported with the most common genes and DNA among its rows. The sample contains about 460,000 distinct CDR3 sequences, 9.5% to 12% of them found a single time. Of the sample, 12% to 15% falls within the top ten clones. What the treatment or condition label conveys for this sample: allogeneic hematopoietic cell transplantation with graft depleted of TCRalphabeta T cells and CD19 B cells.

The specimen comprised PBMCs, mostly from graft donor cells, sampled 180 days after TCRalphabeta/CD19-depleted stem cell transplant. These TCRs come from a female patient between 2 and 15 years old who had a stem cell transplant for aplastic anemia, so the T cells may come from the graft donor.

This clonotype has more than one count but fewer than ten. This chain links TRBV12-5 with TRBJ1-1, with D maybe TRBD1 (5 bases). The CDR3 totals 15 residues. Looked up from germline, CDR1 is LGHNT and CDR2 is FRNRAP. V shed 1 base and J shed 3 bases, with 12 bases lying between them. The CDR3 region has the DNA TGTGCTAGTGGTTTGGCTCTTGGGGGATACACTGAAGCTTTCTTT. Protein: CASGLALGGYTEAFF.

Remarks on this clonotype: A much bigger clone sits one base away, suggesting this may be a read error. No conserved phenylalanine or tryptophan ends this CDR3, so it is likely a read error. The J gene is TRBJ2-5, the V gene TRBV7-2; 11 nucleotides line up with TRBD2. J lost 5 bases, V lost 3 bases, and 2 bases had no gene match. CDR1 SGHTA and CDR2 FQGNSA come from the germline V gene. The CDR3 contains 14 residues. CDR3: CASSFSSGGETQYL. CDR3 sequence (DNA): TGTGCCAGCAGCTTCTCTAGCGGGGGGGAGACCCAGTACTTG.

The chain employs TRBV18 and TRBJ2-7, with 7 bases matching TRBD2. The CDR3 runs to 15 residues. Germline V gives CDR1 KGHSH, CDR2 LQKENI. Trimming cost V 5 bases and J 1 base; bases outside gene matches: 8. DNA of the CDR3: TGTGCCAGCTCAGCCGGGACTACCACATCCTACGAGCAGTACTTC. It is translated as CASSAGTTTSYEQYF. The full variable domain, in which reference TRBV18 and TRBJ2-7 provide the parts outside the CDR3, is NAGVMQNPRHLVRRRGQEARLRCSPMKGHSHVYWYRQLPEEGLKFMVYLQKENIIDESGMPKERFSAEFPKEGPSILRIQQVVRGDSAAYFCASSAGTTTSYEQYFGPGTRLTVT.

The gene calls are TRBV27 and TRBJ2-7; TRBD1 matches 8 bases. Germline-derived CDR1 and CDR2 are MNHEY and SMNVEV (reference sequence). The CDR3 totals 15 residues. J gave up 4 bases and V 3 bases, and 8 bases lay outside the gene matches. The CDR3 is CASSFGAGGAYEQYF. In DNA form, the CDR3 reads TGTGCCAGCAGTTTTGGGGCAGGGGGCGCGTACGAGCAGTACTTC.

CDR3 residues: CASSQDGTIVSGANVLTF. CDR3 coding DNA: TGCGCCAGCAGCCAAGACGGGACAATCGTCTCTGGGGCCAACGTCCTGACTTTC. The chain recombines TRBV4-1 with TRBJ2-6; TRBD1 might be the D (6 bases). The CDR3 sequence is 18 residues long. From germline, CDR1 is MGHRA and CDR2 YSYEKL. Trimming removed 0 bases at V and 0 bases at J, with 12 bases between.

The table lists this clonotype with a few counts. The chain carries TRBV28 and TRBJ2-7, with D possibly TRBD2 on 5 matching bases. Germline V gene lookup returns CDR1 MDHEN and CDR2 SYDVKM. CDR3 size: 17 residues. Trimming cost V 2 bases and J 2 bases, with 19 bases left between them. The CDR3 sequence: CASSLDYVIDITYEQYF. Here the CDR3 DNA reads TGTGCCAGCAGTTTAGACTACGTAATAGACATTACCTACGAGCAGTACTTC.

J is TRBJ2-3 and V is TRBV7-9; D gene unclear. The CDR3 length is 12 residues. Germline CDR1 reads SEHNR; CDR2 reads FQNEAQ (reference sequence). V gave up 10 bases and J gave up 1 base, with 9 bases separating them. CDR3 nucleotide sequence: TGTGCCACCCCAGTCCGCACAGATACGCAGTATTTT. As protein: CATPVRTDTQYF.

This clonotype was observed a handful of times. The rearrangement links TRBV12-3 or TRBV12-4 to TRBJ2-5; no definite D call. The CDR3 loop spans 13 amino acids. The V and J ends lost 0 bases and 5 bases respectively, with 7 bases between them. CDR3 DNA sequence: TGTGCCAGCAGTTTAGCGCCGCCCGAGACCCAGTACTTC. Translating gives CASSLAPPETQYF.

In this sample, this clonotype turned up a few times. CDR3 residues: CASSWWRGSYNEQFF. In DNA, the CDR3 is TGTGCCAGCAGTTGGTGGAGGGGCTCCTACAATGAGCAGTTCTTC. The chain carries TRBV12-3 or TRBV12-4 and TRBJ2-1; D may be TRBD2 (6 bases). V was clipped by 4 bases and J by 0 bases, with 10 bases between them. The CDR3 covers 15 residues.

This clonotype was found many times. V gene TRBV5-1 combines with J gene TRBJ2-5; D uncertain. From germline, CDR1 is SGHRS and CDR2 YFSETQ. This CDR3 has 11 amino acids. The ends were cut back, 4 bases at V and 2 bases at J, with 3 bases in the middle. Here the CDR3 DNA reads TGCGCCAGCAGCGTTCAAGAGACCCAGTACTTC. This sequence encodes CASSVQETQYF.

This rearrangement joins TRBV4-3 to TRBJ1-2; D is possibly TRBD1 (5 bases). V lost 6 bases to trimming and J lost 11 bases, with 19 bases between them. Looked up from germline, CDR1 is LGHNA and CDR2 is YSLEER. The CDR3 sequence is 13 residues long. CDR3 coding DNA: TGCGCCAGCAGTCCGCCCGGTCTGGGGCGGTACACCTTC. As protein: CASSPPGLGRYTF.

This clonotype came up many times. The V and J genes are TRBV6-2 or TRBV6-3 and TRBJ2-7; TRBD2 might be the D (6 bases). Germline-derived CDR1 and CDR2 are MNHEY and SVGEGT. Trimming cost V 6 bases and J 2 bases, with 11 bases left between them. This CDR3 is built from 13 residues. The CDR3 reads CASSGSVPYEQYV. The CDR3 bases are TGTGCCAGCAGCGGGAGTGTGCCCTACGAGCAGTACGTC.

The chain carries TRBV20-1 and TRBJ2-1, with 10 bases matching TRBD2. Unmatched junction bases numbered 7, after V lost 6 bases and J lost 5 bases. Germline loops: CDR1 DFQATT, CDR2 SNEGSKA (reference sequence). The CDR3 extends over 14 amino acids. CDR3 loop: CSAITSGADNEQFF. The CDR3 coding sequence is TGCAGTGCAATCACTAGCGGGGCGGACAATGAGCAGTTCTTC.

The J gene is TRBJ2-2, the V gene TRBV5-1; 9 bases line up with TRBD2. There are 15 residues in the CDR3. Germline CDR1 reads SGHRS; CDR2 reads YFSETQ. V lost 8 bases to trimming and J lost 5 bases; unmatched junction nucleotides: 10. The CDR3 DNA sequence: TGCGCCAGTCGCTTTAGCGGGAGAGAGACCGGGGAGCTGTTTTTT. It codes for CASRFSGRETGELFF.

Note on this clonotype: The junction shows a germline mismatch at one end, possibly a read error. The genes are TRBV20-1 and TRBJ2-1; 7 bases align to TRBD2. CDR1 DFQATT and CDR2 SNEGSKA come from the germline V gene (reference sequence). This CDR3 contains 15 residues. CDR3 sequence reads: CCARDPAGVINEQFF. The CDR3 nucleotides are TGCTGTGCTAGAGATCCGGCGGGAGTCATCAATGAGCAGTTCTTC.

The chain combines TRBV20-1 with TRBJ2-7; D remains ambiguous. V lost 2 bases and J lost 9, with 8 bases in between. Looked up from germline, CDR1 is DFQATT and CDR2 is SNEGSKA (reference sequence). This CDR3 comprises 10 residues. CDR3 coding DNA: TGCAGTGCTAGAATAACCGGGCAGTACTTC. Amino acid sequence: CSARITGQYF.

The chain has TRBV20-1 and TRBJ2-5; TRBD1 aligns across 8 bases. V lost 6 bases to trimming and J lost 4 bases; unmatched junction nucleotides: 4. The germline CDR1 and CDR2 sequences are DFQATT and SNEGSKA (reference sequence). The CDR3 has 12 residues. The CDR3 protein is CSAGGQGETQYF. CDR3 coding DNA: TGCAGTGCGGGAGGACAGGGAGAGACCCAGTACTTC.

This chain links TRBV7-9 with TRBJ1-4; TRBD1 matches 7 bases. The CDR3 consists of 15 residues. V shed 5 bases and J 10 bases; nucleotides not matched to a gene: 13. The germline V gene encodes CDR1 SEHNR and CDR2 FQNEAQ (reference sequence). CDR3 DNA sequence: TGTGCCAGCAGCGGGACGACAGGGCTAAGTGCAAAACTGTTTTTT. It translates to CASSGTTGLSAKLFF. Together with reference TRBV7-9 and TRBJ1-4, the CDR3 gives the full variable domain: DTGVSQNPRHKITKRGQNVTFRCDPISEHNRLYWYRQTLGQGPEFLTYFQNEAQLEKSRLLSDRFSAERPKGSFSTLEIQRTEQGDSAMYLCASSGTTGLSAKLFFGSGTQLSVL.

This clonotype appeared many times. The V gene is TRBV9, the J gene TRBJ2-3, with D uncertain. Trimming took off 4 bases at V and 2 bases at J, with 11 bases between the two ends. Per germline, CDR1 SGDLS and CDR2 YYNGEE. The CDR3 is made up of 14 amino acids. CDR3 in DNA: TGTGCCAGCAGCTCCGGGCCCTCCACAGATACGCAGTATTTT. It encodes CASSSGPSTDTQYF.

The V call is TRBV7-2, the J call TRBJ1-2; maybe TRBD1 (5 bases). The CDR3 runs to 14 residues. Germline V gene data show CDR1 as SGHTA and CDR2 as FQGNSA. The V end was cut by 3 bases, the J end by 2 bases, with 10 bases between. Here the CDR3 reads CASSLDTTNYGYTF. The CDR3 nucleotides read TGTGCCAGCAGCTTGGACACCACAAACTATGGCTACACCTTC.

The chain links TRBV24-1 to TRBJ1-4; weak D call: TRBD1 (5 bases). The CDR3 consists of 13 residues. Trimming took off 5 bases at V and 8 bases at J, with 11 bases between the two ends. In germline, CDR1 is KGHDR, CDR2 SFDVKD. The CDR3 DNA reads as TGTGCCACCAGTGGAGGGGCGGAAGAAAAACTGTTTTTT. The encoded protein is CATSGGAEEKLFF.

This clonotype was seen a handful of times. This chain links TRBV24-1 with TRBJ2-6; unclear D gene. Germline CDR1 is KGHDR and CDR2 is SFDVKD. The V end was cut by 4 bases, the J end by 0 bases, with 12 bases between. The CDR3 covers 17 residues. In nucleotides, the CDR3 is TGTGCCACCAGTGACCCCCCGGAGCCCTCTGGGGCCAACGTCCTGACTTTC. Its translation is CATSDPPEPSGANVLTF.

V is TRBV5-1 and J is TRBJ2-3; tentative D call: TRBD2 (5 bases). Trimming removed 4 bases at V and 4 bases at J, with 13 bases between. Germline CDR1 and CDR2: SGHRS and YFSETQ. The CDR3 has 14 residues. This chain's CDR3 is CASSPLGPPDTQYF. Written as DNA, the CDR3 is TGCGCCAGCAGCCCACTAGGTCCCCCAGATACGCAGTATTTT.

Here the CDR3 reads CASSSQLAGATTDTQYF. Here the CDR3 DNA reads TGTGCCAGCAGCTCTCAACTAGCGGGAGCGACCACAGATACGCAGTATTTT. The chain has TRBV7-2 and TRBJ2-3; 11 nucleotides match TRBD2. This CDR3 contains 17 residues. V was pared by 4 bases and J by 2 bases, with 8 bases of the junction left unmatched. Germline V gene data show CDR1 as SGHTA and CDR2 as FQGNSA. Filled out from reference TRBV7-2 and TRBJ2-3, the complete variable domain reads GAGVSQSPSNKVTEKGKDVELRCDPISGHTALYWYRQSLGQGLEFLIYFQGNSAPDKSGLPSDRFSAERTGGSVSTLTIQRTQQEDSAVYLCASSSQLAGATTDTQYFGPGTRLTVL.

This clonotype was found many times. The J gene is TRBJ2-7, the V gene TRBV4-3; TRBD2 agrees at 10 bases. V shed 3 bases, J shed 5 bases, and the junction held 10 bases outside the gene matches. This CDR3 has 16 amino acids. The germline V gene encodes CDR1 LGHNA and CDR2 YSLEER. The chain's CDR3 is CASSQAGLAVVDEQYF. Here the CDR3 DNA reads TGCGCCAGCAGCCAGGCTGGACTAGCGGTTGTTGACGAGCAGTACTTC.

The chain recombines TRBV6-4 with TRBJ1-1; 8 bases match TRBD1. Per germline, CDR1 MRHNA and CDR2 SNTAGT. The CDR3 runs 15 residues. Trimming at V came to 6 bases and at J to 1 base, leaving 7 bases not matched to a gene. The CDR3 DNA reads TGTGCCAGCAGAGAGCAGGGGGCGGGGAACACTGAAGCTTTCTTT. Amino acid sequence: CASREQGAGNTEAFF.

About this clonotype: A read error may be the cause here, since a much bigger clone is one base away. The rearrangement links TRBV6-2 or TRBV6-3 to TRBJ2-7; 7 bases are a match to TRBD1. Trimming took 4 bases from V and 5 from J; bases not matched to a gene: 2. CDR3 length: 12 amino acids. The germline V gene encodes CDR1 MNHEY and CDR2 SVGEGT. CDR3 bases: TGTGCCAGCAGTTCGACAGGGAACGAGCAGTACTTC. Its translation: CASSSTGNEQYF.

The chain joins TRBV4-2 to TRBJ2-5, with 12 positions matching TRBD2. V lost 3 bases to trimming and J lost 4 bases; unmatched junction nucleotides: 9. CDR3 size: 17 residues. Germline loops: CDR1 LGHNA, CDR2 YNFKEQ. The CDR3 DNA follows: TGTGCCAGCAGCCAGGCCGCTAGCGGGGGGGCGGGAGAGACCCAGTACTTC. Its protein product is CASSQAASGGAGETQYF.

The table lists this clonotype with a few counts. The chain joins TRBV20-1 to TRBJ2-1, with 13 bases aligning to TRBD2. The CDR3 runs to 14 residues. Germline CDR1 DFQATT, CDR2 SNEGSKA (reference sequence). After removal of 3 bases from V and 7 bases from J, the junction contained 3 bases not matched to a gene. CDR3 sequence reads: CSARGLAGWNEQFF. The CDR3 DNA reads TGCAGTGCTAGGGGACTAGCGGGATGGAATGAGCAGTTCTTC.